Listed below are T cell receptor beta chains from one sample, sequenced in a study of sequential checkpoint blockade in melanoma. Assay: immunoSEQ multiplex PCR; the TCRdb copy retains only in-frame clones and omits some. The sample has around 12,000 clones; 82% are singletons. The material was CD8+ T cells sorted from blood (inferred from file names), obtained from a patient given nivolumab and ipilimumab in sequence. The receptors come from a human donor with melanoma. CDR3s include the opening cysteine and the closing phenylalanine or tryptophan. The D gene is left open where the match is weak. Where a row states a size, it is once, few, many or the class of an expanded clone; other rows omit it.

DNA | CDR3 | J | V | size | D
TGCGCCAGCAGCTTGGCCGTTGACAGGGGTGCCTACAATGAGCAGTTCTTC | CASSLAVDRGAYNEQFF | TRBJ2-1 | TRBV5-1 | - | TRBD1
TGTGCCAGTTCCCCGGAACAGGGTAAGAACACTGAAGCTTTCTTT | CASSPEQGKNTEAFF | TRBJ1-1 | TRBV5-5 | - | -
TGTGCCAGCAGCTCCCGGACACTTGGAGTAGATTCACCCCTCCACTTT | CASSSRTLGVDSPLHF | TRBJ1-6 | TRBV27 | - | -
TGTGCCAGCGCAACACAAGAGACCCAGTACTTC | CASATQETQYF | TRBJ2-5 | TRBV2 | - | -
TGTGCCAGCAGCCAAAGACTAGCGGGTCTAACAGATACGCAGTATTTT | CASSQRLAGLTDTQYF | TRBJ2-3 | TRBV7-2 | few | TRBD2
TGTGCCAGCAGCGCGCCCTGGACTAGTCAGCAGTTCTTC | CASSAPWTSQQFF | TRBJ2-1 | TRBV7-8 | - | TRBD2
TGTGCCAGCAGCCCCCCGGACAGGGAGGAGACCCAGTACTTC | CASSPPDREETQYF | TRBJ2-5 | TRBV7-6 | - | TRBD1
TGTGCCAGCAGCTTGGCCAGGCGGGCGACAGATACGCAGTATTTT | CASSLARRATDTQYF | TRBJ2-3 | TRBV5-6 | - | -
TGTGCCAGCAGCGTAGCAAACTACAATGAGCAGTTCTTC | CASSVANYNEQFF | TRBJ2-1 | TRBV9 | - | -
TGTGCCAGCGTTGGACAGGGTGTCTACAATGAGCAGTTCTTC | CASVGQGVYNEQFF | TRBJ2-1 | TRBV27 | - | TRBD1
TGTGCCAGCAGACCCTACAGATCCAATGAGCAGTTCTTC | CASRPYRSNEQFF | TRBJ2-1 | TRBV28 | - | -
TGCGCCAGCAGCCAAGATGGTGAGGCCACTGAAGCTTTCTTT | CASSQDGEATEAFF | TRBJ1-1 | TRBV4-3 | - | -
TGTGCCCCCACCGGGAACTCCTACGAGCAGTACTTC | CAPTGNSYEQYF | TRBJ2-7 | TRBV5-5 | - | -
TGCGCCAGCAGCCAACAGACCTCTGTGACTAGCGGGAGTTGGGAGACCCAGTACTTC | CASSQQTSVTSGSWETQYF | TRBJ2-5 | TRBV4-3 | - | TRBD2
TGCAGCGTCACGATGGAGGCCTACTACGAGCAGTACTTC | CSVTMEAYYEQYF | TRBJ2-7 | TRBV29-1 | - | -
TGTGCCAGCATCAACTTGGGACAGGGGGCAACCGGGGAGCTGTTTTTT | CASINLGQGATGELFF | TRBJ2-2 | TRBV7-8 | - | TRBD1
TGTGCCAGCAGTTTATGGGGCGGGGACTACGAGCAGTACTTC | CASSLWGGDYEQYF | TRBJ2-7 | TRBV27 | - | -
TGCGCCAGCAGCCAAGGCCAAAACAGGGGGCGGTCTGAAGCTTTCTTT | CASSQGQNRGRSEAFF | TRBJ1-1 | TRBV4-1 | - | TRBD1
TGTGCCAGCAGTGAGACTAGCGGGGGGGAGAATACGCAGTATTTT | CASSETSGGENTQYF | TRBJ2-3 | TRBV7-9 | - | TRBD2
TGTGCCAGCAGTTTCCGGGACTACAACACCGGGGAGCTGTTTTTT | CASSFRDYNTGELFF | TRBJ2-2 | TRBV28 | - | TRBD2
TGTGCCAGCAGCTATGACAGGGGGAGATCTTATGAGCAGTTCTTC | CASSYDRGRSYEQFF | TRBJ2-1 | TRBV7-3 | - | TRBD1
TGTGCCAGCAGCTTTACAGGGAGCGATGAGACCCAGTACTTC | CASSFTGSDETQYF | TRBJ2-5 | TRBV7-9 | - | -
TGCAGCGCTGCGGACAGCGGACTAGCCACGACTAGCACAGATACGCAGTATTTT | CSAADSGLATTSTDTQYF | TRBJ2-3 | TRBV29-1 | - | TRBD2
TGTGCCAGCAGCGCGCCCTGGACTAGTCAGCAGTTCTTC | CASSAPWTSQQFF | TRBJ2-1 | TRBV14 | - | TRBD2
TGTGCCAGCAGTTGGGGCGGGGGGGCGGAAGAGACCCAGTACTTC | CASSWGGGAEETQYF | TRBJ2-5 | TRBV13 | - | TRBD2
TGTGCCAGCAGTGAATGGACTAGCGACAACTACGAGCAGTACTTC | CASSEWTSDNYEQYF | TRBJ2-7 | TRBV2 | - | TRBD2
TGTGCCAAAGAGCCGGGACACCCATACGAGCAGTACTTC | CAKEPGHPYEQYF | TRBJ2-7 | TRBV6-4 | - | -
TGTGCCAGCAGCCCAGCGGGGGGTACCAATGAGCAGTTCTTC | CASSPAGGTNEQFF | TRBJ2-1 | TRBV13 | once | TRBD2
TGTGCCAGCAGCTTGGCTGGTTCCTACAATGAGCAGTTCTTC | CASSLAGSYNEQFF | TRBJ2-1 | TRBV7-9 | - | -
TGTGCCACCCTAGAGTATGTCCATGGCTACACCTTC | CATLEYVHGYTF | TRBJ1-2 | TRBV19 | - | -
TGTGCCAGCAGTTACACGACAGGGCGCAATGAGCAGTTCTTC | CASSYTTGRNEQFF | TRBJ2-1 | TRBV6-6 | - | TRBD1
TGTGCCAGCAGGACTCGGCGGGGGGGCCAGTACGAGCAGTACTTC | CASRTRRGGQYEQYF | TRBJ2-7 | TRBV7-2 | once | TRBD2
TGTGCCAGCAGTTACGCGGAGAACACCGGGGAGCTGTTTTTT | CASSYAENTGELFF | TRBJ2-2 | TRBV6-5 | - | -
TGCGCCAGCAGCCTCCAGGGTGGGCAGTACTTC | CASSLQGGQYF | TRBJ2-7 | TRBV4-1 | - | -
TGCGCCAGCAGCCTCACTAGCGGTCGCTACAATGAGCAGTTCTTC | CASSLTSGRYNEQFF | TRBJ2-1 | TRBV4-3 | - | TRBD2
TGTGCCAGCAGTGACGGGACAGGGGGCAATGAGCAGTTCTTC | CASSDGTGGNEQFF | TRBJ2-1 | TRBV25-1 | - | TRBD1
TGTGCCAGCAGCTTAGCCCCTTGGGGGGAGAAGGACGAGCAGTACTTC | CASSLAPWGEKDEQYF | TRBJ2-7 | TRBV7-9 | - | -
TGCGCCAGCAGCCAAGACTTCAGGACTGAAGCTTTCTTT | CASSQDFRTEAFF | TRBJ1-1 | TRBV4-1 | once | -
TGTGCCAGCAGTGAAAGACAGAACTCTAGGGAAAAACTGTTTTTT | CASSERQNSREKLFF | TRBJ1-4 | TRBV28 | once | -
TGTGCCAGCAGCCCGGGGGGTGGGTACGAGCAGTACTTC | CASSPGGGYEQYF | TRBJ2-7 | TRBV9 | - | TRBD2
TGTGCCAGCAGCCAAGAGGGGGGTACTGAAGCTTTCTTT | CASSQEGGTEAFF | TRBJ1-1 | TRBV4-2 | - | -
TGTGCCAGCAGCTTAGTGGCGGCCTCCTACGAGCAGTACTTC | CASSLVAASYEQYF | TRBJ2-7 | TRBV7-6 | - | -
TGTGCCAGCAGTGCAGGGGAACGCTCTGAAGCTTTCTTT | CASSAGERSEAFF | TRBJ1-1 | TRBV2 | - | -
TGTGCCAGTACTGAGGACAGCTCCTACGAGCAGTACTTC | CASTEDSSYEQYF | TRBJ2-7 | TRBV19 | - | -
TGTGCCAGTAAGACGATTGCGGGCAATCAGCCCCAGCATTTT | CASKTIAGNQPQHF | TRBJ1-5 | TRBV19 | - | -
TGTGCCAGCAGCCGTGAGGCCCAGACCGGGACAGCTAATTCACCCCTCCACTTT | CASSREAQTGTANSPLHF | TRBJ1-6 | TRBV7-6 | - | TRBD1
TGTGCCAGCAGCCCCTTGGACAGCCTCCAAGAGACCCAGTACTTC | CASSPLDSLQETQYF | TRBJ2-5 | TRBV28 | - | -
TGTGCCAGCAGAAGCACTACAGGGTTTCAAGAGACCCAGTACTTC | CASRSTTGFQETQYF | TRBJ2-5 | TRBV6-5 | - | -
TGTGCCAGCGGTCGGACAGATACGCAGTATTTT | CASGRTDTQYF | TRBJ2-3 | TRBV9 | - | -
TGTGCCAGCGAGGACAGGGGGGTTAACACCGGGGAGCTGTTTTTT | CASEDRGVNTGELFF | TRBJ2-2 | TRBV2 | - | TRBD1
TGTGCCACCAGCAGGGACAGGGGGGTTCAGCCCCAGCATTTT | CATSRDRGVQPQHF | TRBJ1-5 | TRBV15 | - | TRBD1
TGTGCCAGCAGCTTAGTTAGGCGGGGACAGACCTACGAGCAGTACTTC | CASSLVRRGQTYEQYF | TRBJ2-7 | TRBV7-2 | - | -
TGTGCCAGCAGTTTTCCTAGGACAGGCACTGAAGCTTTCTTT | CASSFPRTGTEAFF | TRBJ1-1 | TRBV28 | - | TRBD1
TGTGCCAGCAGCGTAGAAGGGGTGAGGGAAAAACTGTTTTTT | CASSVEGVREKLFF | TRBJ1-4 | TRBV9 | - | -
TGTGCCAGCAGCCCTCCCCGGTCACTGATCCACGAGCAGTACTTC | CASSPPRSLIHEQYF | TRBJ2-7 | TRBV13 | - | -
TGCAGCGTTGGGGAGGGGGGGAACACTGAAGCTTTCTTT | CSVGEGGNTEAFF | TRBJ1-1 | TRBV29-1 | - | -
TGCGCCAGCAGCCCCCGCCAGGGAATGAACACTGAAGCTTTCTTT | CASSPRQGMNTEAFF | TRBJ1-1 | TRBV5-1 | - | -
TGTGCCAGCAGCGCAACTAGCTCCGGGGAGCTGTTTTTT | CASSATSSGELFF | TRBJ2-2 | TRBV9 | once | -
TGTGCCAGCCGGACTAGCGGGAGCCTCTCCTACAATGAGCAGTTCTTC | CASRTSGSLSYNEQFF | TRBJ2-1 | TRBV28 | - | TRBD2
TGTGCCAGCTCCCGGGCTGGCGACACACGGGGCGGGGAGCTGTTTTTT | CASSRAGDTRGGELFF | TRBJ2-2 | TRBV7-3 | - | -